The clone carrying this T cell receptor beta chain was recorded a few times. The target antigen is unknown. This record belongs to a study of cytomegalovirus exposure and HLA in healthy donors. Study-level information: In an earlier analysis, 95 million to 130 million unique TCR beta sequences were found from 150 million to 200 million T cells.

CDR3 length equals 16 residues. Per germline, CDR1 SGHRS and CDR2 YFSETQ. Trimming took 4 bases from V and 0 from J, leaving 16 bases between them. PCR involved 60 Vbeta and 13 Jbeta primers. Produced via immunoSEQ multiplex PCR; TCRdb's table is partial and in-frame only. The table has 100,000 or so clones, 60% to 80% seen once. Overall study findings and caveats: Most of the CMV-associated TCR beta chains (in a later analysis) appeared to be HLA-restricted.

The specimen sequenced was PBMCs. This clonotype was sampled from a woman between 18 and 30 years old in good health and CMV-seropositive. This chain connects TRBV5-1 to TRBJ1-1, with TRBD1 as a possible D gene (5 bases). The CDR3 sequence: CASSRGGTDMNTEAFF. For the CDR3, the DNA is TGCGCCAGCAGCCGGGGCGGGACCGACATGAACACTGAAGCTTTCTTT.